This T cell receptor (beta chain) appears in the sequencing data of a study of blood T cell repertoires in COVID-19. The CDR3 runs 15 residues. CDR1 is SGHNT, CDR2 YENEEA, per germline. V trimming: 3 bases; J trimming: 6 bases; junction bases outside the gene matches: 5. This clone has just a few counts. Clones were read by immunoSEQ multiplex PCR, and TCRdb kept only the in-frame ones, dropping some. The table records a few hundred thousand clones, about 91% of them present only once. This TCR was recovered from a woman between 40 and 55 years old who had recovered from COVID-19. The chain links TRBV11-3 to TRBJ2-1, with 10 bases that match TRBD2. The sequenced material came from PBMCs or T cells enriched from blood (not recorded which). The CDR3 sequence: CASSFLAGAGNEQFF. The CDR3 DNA follows: TGTGCCAGCAGCTTCCTAGCGGGAGCAGGCAATGAGCAGTTCTTC.